This is a list of T cell receptor beta chains from one sample in a study of T cell repertoires in cytomegalovirus infection. TCRdb fed the reads into MiXCR, producing one record per CDR3 protein. The repertoire holds under 200,000 distinct CDR3 sequences, with roughly 15% as singletons. The sequencing input was CD8+ T cells from PBMCs. The receptors originated from a human donor in good health (CMV status not recorded). Some clones in this sample may be carry-over from other donors' samples. Both conserved end residues are part of each CDR3. The D gene is left open where the match is weak. Size is stated for part of the rows, as once, few or many counts, or as a class when the clone is expanded.

v_gene	abundance	j_gene	d_gene	CDR3nt	CDR3aa
TRBV4-3	few	TRBJ2-7	TRBD1	TGCGCCAGCAGCCAGGGGACAGGGGCTTCCTACGAGCAGTACTTC	CASSQGTGASYEQYF
TRBV7-9	-	TRBJ1-2	TRBD1	TGTGCCAGCAGCTTCTCCCAGGGGGCGAACTATGGCTACACCTTC	CASSFSQGANYGYTF
TRBV7-6	-	TRBJ2-5	-	TGTGCCAGCAGCTGGATGGAGGAGACCCAGTACTTC	CASSWMEETQYF
TRBV7-2	many	TRBJ2-7	-	TGTGCCAGCAGCCCCGGTTACGAGCAGTACTTC	CASSPGYEQYF
TRBV28	many	TRBJ2-7	-	TGTGCCAGCACCGACAGCTACGAGCAGTACTTC	CASTDSYEQYF
TRBV11-3	few	TRBJ2-7	TRBD1	TGTGCCAGCAGCTTAGAAAAGACAGGGGGTTTCTACGAGCAGTACTTC	CASSLEKTGGFYEQYF
TRBV7-9	many	TRBJ2-2	TRBD1	TGTGCCACTACAATTTCCCGGACAGGCCAAACGTTTCAGCTGTTTTTT	CATTISRTGQTFQLFF
TRBV28	few	TRBJ1-5	-	TGTGCCAGCAGTTTTAGGTTGGGGGGTAGCAATCAGCCCCAGCATTTT	CASSFRLGGSNQPQHF
TRBV2	few	TRBJ2-7	TRBD1	TGTGCCAGCCGTGGGCAGGGGGCCGACGAGCAGTACTTC	CASRGQGADEQYF
TRBV15	-	TRBJ1-2	-	TGTGCCACCAGCAGAGATCTGGCCGGCGGGTACTATGGCTACACCTTC	CATSRDLAGGYYGYTF
TRBV6-1	-	TRBJ2-5	-	TGTGCCAGCAGTGAATGGGGGAAGCAAGAGACCCAGTACTTC	CASSEWGKQETQYF
TRBV29-1	-	TRBJ2-1	-	TGCAGCGCAGAGGGGCACAGGAGGTACAATGAGCAGTTCTTC	CSAEGHRRYNEQFF
TRBV14	-	TRBJ2-1	TRBD2	TGTGCCAGCAGCCAACAACTAGCGGGGGGGCCCCATGAGCAGTTCTTC	CASSQQLAGGPHEQFF
TRBV5-1	few	TRBJ1-4	TRBD1	TGCGCCAGCAGCTCCAGGGGGGGTTCTCATAATGAAAAACTGTTTTTT	CASSSRGGSHNEKLFF
TRBV7-9	-	TRBJ2-2	-	TGTGCCAGCAGCTTTTTATGGGGCCCCGGGAAGAAGGAGGAAGACACCGGGGAGCTGTTTTTT	CASSFLWGPGKKEEDTGELFF
TRBV25-1	few	TRBJ1-4	-	TGTGCCAGCAGTCATGGCGGGGCAGCAAAACTGTTTTTT	CASSHGGAAKLFF
TRBV6-2/TRBV6-3	-	TRBJ2-7	TRBD2	TGTGCCAGCAGCTTTTCTGGGCGGGAGGACCCCTACGAGCAGTACTTC	CASSFSGREDPYEQYF
TRBV6-2/TRBV6-3	-	TRBJ2-7	-	TGTGCCAGCAGTTCATACAGGGAATCCTACGAGCAGTACTTC	CASSSYRESYEQYF
TRBV20-1	-	TRBJ2-1	-	TGCAGTGCCATTAGCGGAGATATATCCTACAATGAGCAGTTCTTC	CSAISGDISYNEQFF
TRBV19	-	TRBJ1-5	TRBD1	TGTGCCAGTAGTTTCGACGACAGGGGAGGCAATCAGCCCCAGCATTTT	CASSFDDRGGNQPQHF
TRBV7-6	few	TRBJ2-7	TRBD1	TGTGCCAGCAGCCCCTCGAGGGACAGGGACTACGAGCAGTACTTC	CASSPSRDRDYEQYF
TRBV28	-	TRBJ2-1	TRBD2	TGTGCCAGCAGTTCCAGGTATCAGACTAGCGGGAGGGCCCGTGAGCAGTTCTTC	CASSSRYQTSGRAREQFF
TRBV7-9	-	TRBJ1-1	-	TGTGCCAGCTGGACCGGACAGATAGCTTTCTTT	CASWTGQIAFF
TRBV7-2	many	TRBJ1-1	-	TGTGCCAGCAGCCGCTACCGTCACATTGGGGAGACTGAAGCTTTCTTT	CASSRYRHIGETEAFF
TRBV2	few	TRBJ1-4	-	TGTGCCAGCAGTGGGACAGAAGGAAGTTTTTCTGCAACTAATGAAAAACTGTTTTTT	CASSGTEGSFSATNEKLFF
TRBV4-3	-	TRBJ2-2	-	TGCGCCAGCAGCCACCGAGACGGAAACACCGGGGAGCTGTTTTTT	CASSHRDGNTGELFF
TRBV19	few	TRBJ1-2	-	TGTGCCAGTAGTATCGGGCCAAGCTATGGCTACACCTTC	CASSIGPSYGYTF
TRBV7-8	-	TRBJ2-3	TRBD1	TGTGCCAGCAGCTTAGAGAGACGAGGACAGGGGTACACAGATACGCAGTATTTT	CASSLERRGQGYTDTQYF
TRBV28	-	TRBJ1-4	-	TGTGCCAGCAGTGAGGGGTTTGGTGAAAAACTGTTTTTT	CASSEGFGEKLFF
TRBV5-1	-	TRBJ2-7	TRBD2	TGCGCCAGCAGCTTTAGCGGGAGCCTCTACGAGCAGTACTTC	CASSFSGSLYEQYF
TRBV11-2	many	TRBJ2-4	-	TGTGCCAGCAGCTTTGGCTCCCAAGGCAAAAACATTCAGTACTTC	CASSFGSQGKNIQYF
TRBV7-2	few	TRBJ1-1	TRBD1	TGTGCCAGCAGCCCTGGACAGGGGATCCCTGAAGCTTTCTTT	CASSPGQGIPEAFF
TRBV29-1	-	TRBJ2-4	-	TGCAGCGTTGTTGAGGTAGCCAAAAACATTCAGTACTTC	CSVVEVAKNIQYF
TRBV28	few	TRBJ2-7	TRBD2	TGTGCCAGCAGTTCCCGGACTAGTAGGGACGAGCAGTACTTC	CASSSRTSRDEQYF
TRBV7-6	-	TRBJ1-4	-	TGTGCCAGCAGCTTAGTACGACAGAATGCAACTAATGAAAAACTGTTTTTT	CASSLVRQNATNEKLFF
TRBV4-1	few	TRBJ1-2	-	TGCGCCAGCAGCCCCGACTTGGTAGGAAACAACTATGGCTACACCTTC	CASSPDLVGNNYGYTF
TRBV28	-	TRBJ1-6	-	TGTGCCATTCTTGACTCGAGCTCCTATAATTCACCCCTCCACTTT	CAILDSSSYNSPLHF